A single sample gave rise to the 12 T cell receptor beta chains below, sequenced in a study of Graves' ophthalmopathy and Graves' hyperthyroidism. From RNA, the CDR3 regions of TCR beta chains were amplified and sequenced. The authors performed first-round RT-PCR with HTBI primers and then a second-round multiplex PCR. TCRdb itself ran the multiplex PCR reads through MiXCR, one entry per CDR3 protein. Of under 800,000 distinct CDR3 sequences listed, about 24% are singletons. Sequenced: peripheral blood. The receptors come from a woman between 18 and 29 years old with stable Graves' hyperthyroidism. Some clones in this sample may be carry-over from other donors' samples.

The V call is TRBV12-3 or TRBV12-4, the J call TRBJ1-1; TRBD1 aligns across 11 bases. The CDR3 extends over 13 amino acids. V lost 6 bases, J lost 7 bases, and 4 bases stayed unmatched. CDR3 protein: CASRGQGVSEAFF. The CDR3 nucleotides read TGTGCCAGCAGGGGACAGGGGGTGAGTGAAGCTTTCTTT.

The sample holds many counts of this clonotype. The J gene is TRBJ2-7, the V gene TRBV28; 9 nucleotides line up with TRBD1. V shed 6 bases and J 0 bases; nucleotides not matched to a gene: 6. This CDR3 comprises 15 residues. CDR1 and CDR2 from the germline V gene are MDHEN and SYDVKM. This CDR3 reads CASRRGTGRSYEQYF. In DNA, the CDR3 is TGTGCCAGCAGACGGGGGACAGGGCGCTCCTACGAGCAGTACTTC.

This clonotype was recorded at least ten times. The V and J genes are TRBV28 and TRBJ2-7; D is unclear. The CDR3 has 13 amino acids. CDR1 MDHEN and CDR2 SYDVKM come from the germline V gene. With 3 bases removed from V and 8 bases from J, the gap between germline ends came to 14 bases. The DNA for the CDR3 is TGTGCCAGCAGTTTGCCGACTGGCTCGAAGCAGTACTTC. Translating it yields CASSLPTGSKQYF.

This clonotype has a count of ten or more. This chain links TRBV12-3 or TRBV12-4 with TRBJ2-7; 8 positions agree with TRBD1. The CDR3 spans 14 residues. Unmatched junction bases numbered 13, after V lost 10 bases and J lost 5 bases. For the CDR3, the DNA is TGTGCCATCGCGCCGGGACAGGTGGACGACGAGCAGTACTTC. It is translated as CAIAPGQVDDEQYF.

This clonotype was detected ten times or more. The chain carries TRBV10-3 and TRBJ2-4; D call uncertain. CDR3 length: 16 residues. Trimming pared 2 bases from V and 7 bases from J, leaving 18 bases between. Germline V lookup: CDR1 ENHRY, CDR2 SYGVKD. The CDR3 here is CAISERAAGVGNIQYF. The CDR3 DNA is TGTGCCATCAGTGAGCGCGCAGCCGGTGTCGGGAACATTCAGTACTTC.

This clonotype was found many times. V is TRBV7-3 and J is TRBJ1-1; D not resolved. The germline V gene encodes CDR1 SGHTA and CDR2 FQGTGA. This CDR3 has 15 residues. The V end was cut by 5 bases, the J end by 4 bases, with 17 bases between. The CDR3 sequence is CASSPDTEVGTEAFF. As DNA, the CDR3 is TGTGCCAGCAGCCCTGATACAGAGGTCGGCACTGAAGCTTTCTTT.

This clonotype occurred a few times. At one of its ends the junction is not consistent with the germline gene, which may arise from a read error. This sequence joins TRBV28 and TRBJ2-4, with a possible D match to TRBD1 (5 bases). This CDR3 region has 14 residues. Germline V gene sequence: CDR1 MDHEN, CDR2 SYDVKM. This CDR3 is CASSLVGAKNIKYF. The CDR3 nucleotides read TGTGCCAGCAGTTTAGTAGGGGCCAAAAACATTAAGTACTTC.

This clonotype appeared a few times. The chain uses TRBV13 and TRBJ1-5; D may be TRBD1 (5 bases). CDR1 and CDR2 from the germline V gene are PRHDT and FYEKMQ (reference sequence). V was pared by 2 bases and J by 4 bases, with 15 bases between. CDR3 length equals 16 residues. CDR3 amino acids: CASSLRGLGPNQPQHF. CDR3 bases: TGTGCCAGCAGCTTAAGGGGTCTCGGCCCGAATCAGCCCCAGCATTTT.

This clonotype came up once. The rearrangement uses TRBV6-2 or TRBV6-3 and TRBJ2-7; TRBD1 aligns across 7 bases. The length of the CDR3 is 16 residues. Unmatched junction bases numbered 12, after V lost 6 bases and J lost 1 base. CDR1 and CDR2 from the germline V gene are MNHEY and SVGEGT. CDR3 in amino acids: CASSSPWRQGSYEQYF. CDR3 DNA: TGTGCCAGCAGCAGCCCATGGAGACAGGGTTCCTACGAGCAGTACTTC.

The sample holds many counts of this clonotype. The DNA of the CDR3 is TGTGCCAGCATCCAAACCGGGACCTCAAGCGCCTACGAGCAGTACTTC. This gives the protein CASIQTGTSSAYEQYF. The chain combines TRBV27 with TRBJ2-7, with D tentatively TRBD1 or TRBD2 (5 bases each). The V end was cut by 7 bases, the J end by 2 bases, with 21 bases between. Looked up from germline, CDR1 is MNHEY and CDR2 is SMNVEV (reference sequence). The CDR3 is made up of 16 amino acids.

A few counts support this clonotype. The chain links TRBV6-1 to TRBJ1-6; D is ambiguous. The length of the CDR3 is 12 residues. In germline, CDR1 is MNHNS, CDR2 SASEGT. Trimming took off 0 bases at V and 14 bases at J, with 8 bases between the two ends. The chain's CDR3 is CASSEAETTLHF. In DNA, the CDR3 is TGTGCCAGCAGTGAAGCAGAAACGACCCTCCACTTT.

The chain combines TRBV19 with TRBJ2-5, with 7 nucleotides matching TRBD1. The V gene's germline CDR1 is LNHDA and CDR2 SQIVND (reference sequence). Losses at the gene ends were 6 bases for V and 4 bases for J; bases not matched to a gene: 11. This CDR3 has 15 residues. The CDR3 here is CASRVPGQTSETQYF. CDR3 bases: TGTGCCAGTAGAGTCCCGGGACAGACTTCAGAGACCCAGTACTTC.